A selection of T cell receptor beta chains follows, all from one sample in a study of monozygotic twins with inflammatory bowel disease. Using the 5' RACE reads, TCRdb records one entry per CDR3 protein without DNA. This repertoire includes 350,000 to 550,000 distinct CDR3 sequences. What was sequenced was blood. The receptors shown here come from a human donor with ulcerative colitis or Crohn's disease, or a healthy co-twin of an affected twin (not recorded which). Both conserved end residues are part of each CDR3.

>TRBJ2-7|TRBV5-1
CASSPDSGPYEQYF
>TRBJ1-1|TRBV7-9
CASSLTAVVTEAFF
>TRBJ2-2|TRBV7-8
CASSPRQGKNTGELFF
>TRBJ2-1|TRBV6-2/TRBV6-3
CASSYSRPGLAGPYNEQFF
>TRBJ2-3|TRBV5-1
CASSKEGTSGGLHTQYF
>TRBJ2-5|TRBV5-5
CASSQGGLKETQYF
>TRBJ2-7|TRBV20-1
CSARDRSRLYEQYF
>TRBJ2-3|TRBV5-1
CASSSTGATTDTQYF
>TRBJ2-7|TRBV18
CASSPLQGTYEQYF
>TRBJ1-1|TRBV20-1
CSAPTGRGLGTEAFF
>TRBJ2-6|TRBV4-2
CASSQVHQGPSGANVLTF
>TRBJ1-6|TRBV12-3/TRBV12-4
CASSPFRGGRSF
>TRBJ1-5|TRBV6-2/TRBV6-3
CASSPGQGANQPQYF
>TRBJ2-7|TRBV28
CASSYPGGVEQYF
>TRBJ2-1|TRBV3-1
CASSQEGVGEQFF
>TRBJ2-2|TRBV14
CASSQSGPLGTGELFF
>TRBJ2-6|TRBV6-2/TRBV6-3
CASSPGGFSGANVLTF
>TRBJ1-2|TRBV7-3
CASSPGTGRGYTF
>TRBJ1-1|TRBV20-1
CSARGTVNTEAFF
>TRBJ2-5|TRBV20-1
CSAPGAGGRSETQYF
>TRBJ2-1|TRBV7-6
CASSLEGTYNEQFF
>TRBJ1-2|TRBV7-2
CASSPLGQGYTF
>TRBJ2-7|TRBV15
CATSRDLAETYEQYF
>TRBJ2-2|TRBV18
CASSPSQTNTGELFF
>TRBJ2-5|TRBV9
CASSTIGDPGEETQYF
>TRBJ1-2|TRBV29-1
CSALRQGKGGYTF
>TRBJ2-3|TRBV3-1
CASSPPLGDTLYF
>TRBJ2-5|TRBV2
CASRAWTGGQETQYF
>TRBJ2-3|TRBV7-3
CASSLTAGLAGGLGTDTQYF
>TRBJ2-2|TRBV7-2
CASSLRLAGTGELFF
>TRBJ2-3|TRBV7-2
CASSLKVGGGTADTQYF
>TRBJ2-7|TRBV30
CAWERTRGYEQYF
>TRBJ2-4|TRBV3-1
CASSQEVFLGSKNIQYF